This T cell receptor beta chain comes out of a study of blood T cell repertoires in COVID-19. Study-level information: T cells, B-cell-depleted T cells, or PBMCs supplied cDNA or gDNA.

Clinical history as reported by participants underpinned cohort assignment. Recovered status applied to Cohort 3 donors who had two consecutive negative PCRs. It also applied to those with clearance or with symptom resolution. The authors' processing: Amplification from reference gene primers served as the basis for estimated nucleated cell counts. Libraries were prepared by immunoSEQ multiplex PCR; TCRdb keeps only in-frame clonotypes and omits some of them. V and J calls plus clone size are reproduced from that table; the DNA served to infer D and trimming. The sample has about 210,000 clones, approximately 80% seen once; the top ten hold around 9%. This CDR3 spans 12 amino acids. The germline V and J ends were trimmed by 4 bases and 5 bases, with 9 bases remaining between them.

The source material was PBMCs or T cells enriched from blood (not recorded which). The chain uses TRBV12-3 or TRBV12-4 and TRBJ2-7; no clear D. This sequence was found in a middle-aged man who had recovered from COVID-19. The CDR3 DNA follows: TGTGCCAGCAGTTCTAATCGCCACGAGCAGTACTTC. Protein: CASSSNRHEQYF.